One and the same sample provided the 31 T cell receptor beta chains below, sequenced in a study of blood T cell repertoires in COVID-19. TCRdb keeps only in-frame clones here, not all; method: immunoSEQ multiplex PCR. Of 55,000 to 65,000 clones in the sample, 80% to 90% are singletons; the top ten hold 4.5% to 5%. The sequencing input was peripheral blood. The source is a man in his 60s with acute or convalescent COVID-19.

The DNA of the CDR3 is TGTGCCAGCAGTTACGACAGGGTTGAGGACACTGAAGCTTTCTTT. Amino acids: CASSYDRVEDTEAFF. J is TRBJ1-1 and V is TRBV6-6, with TRBD1 matching over 7 bases. The V gene's germline CDR1 is MNHNY and CDR2 SVGAGI (reference sequence). V was clipped by 2 bases and J by 3 bases; unmatched bases: 6. The CDR3 extends over 15 amino acids.

The chain has TRBV16 and TRBJ2-2; 11 bases fit TRBD2. This CDR3 contains 15 residues. The germline CDR1 and CDR2 sequences are KGHSY and FQNENV. The V and J ends lost 6 bases and 4 bases, in that order; junction bases with no gene match: 4. The CDR3 sequence is CASSPLAGGTGELFF. DNA of the CDR3: TGTGCCAGCAGTCCCCTAGCGGGAGGCACCGGGGAGCTGTTTTTT.

This chain connects TRBV19 to TRBJ2-5; 11 bases are shared with TRBD2. V lost 6 bases and J lost 2; bases outside the gene matches: 11. The CDR3 sequence is 17 residues long. Germline loops: CDR1 LNHDA, CDR2 SQIVND (reference sequence). CDR3 sequence reads: CASSARFSGRGQETQYF. DNA of the CDR3: TGTGCCAGTAGCGCCCGGTTTAGCGGGAGGGGGCAAGAGACCCAGTACTTC.

The rearrangement uses TRBV2 and TRBJ2-7, with 7 bases matching TRBD1. This CDR3 has 12 residues. Per germline, CDR1 SNHLY and CDR2 FYNNEI. V gave up 5 bases and J gave up 4 bases; unmatched junction bases: 2. This CDR3 is CASSYRGYEQYF. CDR3 sequence (DNA): TGTGCCAGCAGTTACAGGGGTTACGAGCAGTACTTC.

The chain links TRBV30 to TRBJ2-7, with 8 bases identical to TRBD1. The J segment lost 10 bases and the V segment lost 4 bases, leaving 6 bases of the junction unmatched. Germline CDR1 and CDR2: GTSNPN and SVGIG (reference sequence). The CDR3 spans 11 residues. The CDR3 region is CAWTSGTGQYF. For the CDR3, the DNA is TGTGCCTGGACCTCGGGGACAGGCCAGTACTTC.

CDR3 loop: CASSQEVGSTYEQYF. CDR3 DNA sequence: TGTGCCAGCAGCCAAGAAGTTGGTTCGACATACGAGCAGTACTTC. The chain joins TRBV3-1 (or the pseudogene TRBV3-2) to TRBJ2-7; D is unclear. CDR1 and CDR2 from the germline V gene are LGHDT and YNNKEL (reference sequence). There are 15 residues in the CDR3. Trimming pared 0 bases from V and 4 bases from J, leaving 13 bases between.

This chain joins TRBV9 and TRBJ2-7, with 11 bases aligning to TRBD2. V lost 6 bases and J lost 1; bases outside the gene matches: 3. This CDR3 comprises 14 residues. Germline V gives CDR1 SGDLS, CDR2 YYNGEE. This chain's CDR3 is CASNLAGGSYEQYF. The CDR3 DNA reads TGTGCCAGCAATTTAGCGGGAGGGTCCTACGAGCAGTACTTC.

The chain joins TRBV7-8 to TRBJ2-5; maybe TRBD1 (5 bases). The V end was cut by 5 bases, the J end by 2 bases, with 15 bases between. The CDR3 length is 15 residues. Per the germline V gene, CDR1 is SGHVS and CDR2 is FQNEAQ. The CDR3 DNA follows: TGTGCCAGCAGCGATTACAGGAGATTACAAGAGACCCAGTACTTC. Translated: CASSDYRRLQETQYF.

V gene TRBV7-9 combines with J gene TRBJ1-2, with unresolved D. The germline V gene encodes CDR1 SEHNR and CDR2 FQNEAQ (reference sequence). Trimming removed 5 bases from V and 7 bases from J, with 17 bases in between. The CDR3 spans 14 residues. CDR3 bases: TGTGCCAGCAGCGGACGTCGGGGTTTGGTTGGCTACACCTTC. Translated: CASSGRRGLVGYTF.

J is TRBJ2-5 and V is TRBV25-1, with 7 bases that match TRBD1. V trimming: 7 bases; J trimming: 4 bases; junction bases outside the gene matches: 9. This CDR3 region has 14 residues. In germline, CDR1 is MGHDK, CDR2 SYGVNS. The CDR3 is CASTPTGDGETQYF. In DNA, the CDR3 is TGTGCCAGCACCCCAACAGGGGATGGAGAGACCCAGTACTTC.

This clone was seen a few times. The chain combines TRBV28 with TRBJ2-5, with 7 bases matching TRBD2. The CDR3 covers 13 residues. Germline trimming cut 2 bases from V and 4 bases from J; bases unmatched to any gene: 1. Germline loops: CDR1 MDHEN, CDR2 SYDVKM. The CDR3 DNA follows: TGTGCCAGCAGTTTACCTAGCGGAGAGACCCAGTACTTC. Translation gives CASSLPSGETQYF.

The chain joins TRBV11-2 to TRBJ2-1, with TRBD2 matching over 10 bases. After removal of 11 bases from V and 7 bases from J, the junction contained 8 bases not matched to a gene. The CDR3 runs to 13 residues. Germline V gives CDR1 SGHAT, CDR2 FQNNGV. The CDR3 loop reads CADGASGGNEQFF. CDR3 sequence (DNA): TGTGCCGACGGGGCTAGCGGGGGTAATGAGCAGTTCTTC. The variable domain in full, completed from reference TRBV11-2 and TRBJ2-1, reads EAGVAQSPRYKIIEKRQSVAFWCNPISGHATLYWYQQILGQGPKLLIQFQNNGVVDDSQLPKDRFSAERLKGVDSTLKIQPAKLEDSAVYLCADGASGGNEQFFGPGTRLTVL.

The chain couples TRBV4-1 to TRBJ2-1; 12 bases match TRBD2. Germline V gene lookup returns CDR1 MGHRA and CDR2 YSYEKL. CDR3 length: 22 amino acids. V was pared by 1 base and J by 4 bases, with 20 bases of the junction left unmatched. Here the CDR3 DNA reads TGCGCCAGCAGCCAAGCGGTGGTCGAAGGGCTAGCGGGAGGGACTAGGTACAATGAGCAGTTCTTC. Amino acids: CASSQAVVEGLAGGTRYNEQFF.

V usage is TRBV13 and J usage is TRBJ1-1; D is perhaps TRBD1 (5 bases). With 5 bases removed from V and 5 bases from J, the gap between germline ends came to 12 bases. Germline CDR1 PRHDT, CDR2 FYEKMQ (reference sequence). The CDR3 extends over 13 amino acids. The CDR3 is CASSPGRGTEAFF. For the CDR3, the DNA is TGTGCCAGCAGCCCGGGGAGGGGTACTGAAGCTTTCTTT. The complete variable domain, with remaining parts taken from reference TRBV13 and TRBJ1-1, reads AAGVIQSPRHLIKEKRETATLKCYPIPRHDTVYWYQQGPGQDPQFLISFYEKMQSDKGSIPDRFSAQQFSDYHSELNMSSLELGDSALYFCASSPGRGTEAFFGQGTRLTVV.

The chain is built from TRBV21-1 and TRBJ1-5; no check of the table's D call, TRBD1, against the DNA was made. TRBV21-1 is termed a pseudogene. The CDR3 sequence is 18 residues long. The CDR3 spells CASTRGDRGRDSNQPQHF. CDR3 nucleotides: TGTGCCAGCACCAGGGGGGACAGGGGAAGGGATAGCAATCAGCCCCAGCATTTT.

The rearrangement links TRBV9 to TRBJ2-7; TRBD2 aligns across 8 bases. The CDR3 loop spans 15 amino acids. The germline V gene encodes CDR1 SGDLS and CDR2 YYNGEE. J lost 3 bases, V lost 0 bases, and 5 bases had no gene match. In DNA form, the CDR3 reads TGTGCCAGCAGCGTAGGGAGCGGGAGTAGCTACGAGCAGTACTTC. The encoded protein is CASSVGSGSSYEQYF.

The chain recombines TRBV19 with TRBJ2-2; TRBD1 aligns across 10 bases. Germline V lookup: CDR1 LNHDA, CDR2 SQIVND (reference sequence). V trimming: 4 bases; J trimming: 1 base; junction bases outside the gene matches: 9. This CDR3 comprises 18 residues. CDR3 in DNA: TGTGCCAGTAGTAAGAGAGGACAGGGGGTAGGGAACACCGGGGAGCTGTTTTTT. Encoded protein: CASSKRGQGVGNTGELFF.

The chain employs TRBV5-1 and TRBJ2-1, with 7 bases matching TRBD2. The germline V gene encodes CDR1 SGHRS and CDR2 YFSETQ. This CDR3 has 15 residues. The V and J ends lost 3 bases and 0 bases, in that order; junction bases with no gene match: 3. CDR3 amino acids: CASSYGLVSYNEQFF. DNA of the CDR3: TGCGCCAGCAGCTACGGACTAGTCTCCTACAATGAGCAGTTCTTC.

A few counts support this clone. The chain joins TRBV5-4 to TRBJ1-4; 7 bases fit TRBD1. V dropped 0 bases and J dropped 3; count of bases not matched to a gene: 8. The CDR3 consists of 17 residues. From germline, CDR1 is SGHNT and CDR2 YYREEE (reference sequence). Here the CDR3 reads CASSLGGGGRSNEKLFF. CDR3 nucleotide sequence: TGTGCCAGCAGCTTGGGAGGAGGGGGCAGATCTAATGAAAAACTGTTTTTT.

The chain joins TRBV29-1 to TRBJ2-7, with TRBD2 matching 9 bases. Losses at the gene ends were 7 bases for V and 1 base for J; bases not matched to a gene: 5. CDR3 size: 13 residues. Germline CDR1 reads SQVTM; CDR2 reads ANQGSEA. The CDR3 is CSATSGHSYEQYF. The DNA of the CDR3 is TGCAGCGCTACTAGCGGGCATTCCTACGAGCAGTACTTC.

This chain uses TRBV19 with TRBJ2-2; D is unclear. The V end lost 6 bases, the J end lost 1 base, and 15 bases lay between the germline ends. This CDR3 has 16 residues. Germline CDR1 LNHDA, CDR2 SQIVND (reference sequence). In nucleotides, the CDR3 is TGTGCCAGTAGGGATAGTGGCGGCAGGAACACCGGGGAGCTGTTTTTT. It specifies CASRDSGGRNTGELFF.

The count of this clone is one. V gene TRBV5-1 combines with J gene TRBJ2-7; no clear D. The germline gives CDR1 SGHRS, CDR2 YFSETQ. This CDR3 contains 12 residues. Trimming shortened V by 7 bases and J by 4 bases, and 12 bases separated the two germline ends. The CDR3 protein is CASGDNSYEQYF. In DNA, the CDR3 is TGCGCCAGCGGAGATAACTCATACGAGCAGTACTTC.

The rearrangement links TRBV28 to TRBJ1-3; 7 nucleotides match TRBD1. The CDR3 covers 18 residues. Germline V gene sequence: CDR1 MDHEN, CDR2 SYDVKM. V shed 5 bases, J shed 2 bases, and the junction held 15 bases outside the gene matches. DNA of the CDR3: TGTGCCAGCAGTCCAGGGGGTTGGGTGGGCCAAACTGGAAACACCATATATTTT. Its protein is CASSPGGWVGQTGNTIYF. The full variable domain, in which reference TRBV28 and TRBJ1-3 provide the parts outside the CDR3, is DVKVTQSSRYLVKRTGEKVFLECVQDMDHENMFWYRQDPGLGLRLIYFSYDVKMKEKGDIPEGYSVSREKKERFSLILESASTNQTSMYLCASSPGGWVGQTGNTIYFGEGSWLTVV.

This sequence joins TRBV28 and TRBJ1-1, with a weak D call TRBD1 (5 bases). Deletions cut 10 bases from V and 0 bases from J, with 15 bases between. Germline lookup yields CDR1 MDHEN and CDR2 SYDVKM. The CDR3 has 14 residues. The CDR3 loop is CAIGPGGVNTEAFF. Here the CDR3 DNA reads TGTGCCATCGGTCCGGGGGGAGTGAACACTGAAGCTTTCTTT.

J is TRBJ1-1 and V is TRBV5-4; no definite D call. The length of the CDR3 is 14 residues. Germline lookup yields CDR1 SGHNT and CDR2 YYREEE (reference sequence). V dropped 1 base and J dropped 0 bases, with 7 bases sitting between them. CDR3 bases: TGTGCCAGCAGCTTGCCGTCCCTGAACACTGAAGCTTTCTTT. It yields the protein CASSLPSLNTEAFF.

This chain uses TRBV11-2 with TRBJ2-1; tentatively, D is TRBD2 (6 bases). V lost 2 bases and J 5 bases, leaving 13 bases between the germline ends. Germline V gene lookup returns CDR1 SGHAT and CDR2 FQNNGV. This CDR3 region has 15 residues. This CDR3 is CASSLMGGTNNEQFF. In nucleotides, the CDR3 is TGTGCCAGCAGCTTAATGGGCGGGACGAACAATGAGCAGTTCTTC. The full variable domain, in which reference TRBV11-2 and TRBJ2-1 provide the parts outside the CDR3, is EAGVAQSPRYKIIEKRQSVAFWCNPISGHATLYWYQQILGQGPKLLIQFQNNGVVDDSQLPKDRFSAERLKGVDSTLKIQPAKLEDSAVYLCASSLMGGTNNEQFFGPGTRLTVL.

This chain joins TRBV9 and TRBJ1-1; D remains ambiguous. CDR1 is SGDLS, CDR2 YYNGEE, per germline. Deletions cut 0 bases from V and 6 bases from J, with 18 bases between. The length of the CDR3 is 16 residues. CDR3 loop: CASSVGGVGGKAEAFF. CDR3 sequence (DNA): TGTGCCAGCAGCGTAGGCGGCGTTGGTGGTAAGGCTGAAGCTTTCTTT.

This chain uses TRBV28 with TRBJ2-1, with TRBD2 matching over 13 bases. Trimming cost V 10 bases and J 2 bases; bases outside gene matches: 5. The CDR3 runs 15 residues. Germline loops: CDR1 MDHEN, CDR2 SYDVKM. The chain's CDR3 is CATKGLAGPYNEQFF. Here the CDR3 DNA reads TGTGCCACTAAGGGACTAGCGGGACCCTACAATGAGCAGTTCTTC.

This chain joins TRBV6-5 and TRBJ1-6; D call uncertain. Germline V gene lookup returns CDR1 MNHEY and CDR2 SVGAGI. V lost 5 bases to trimming and J lost 5 bases, with 13 bases between them. The CDR3 sequence is 15 residues long. CDR3 amino acids: CASSPWTGNNSPLHF. The CDR3, as DNA: TGTGCCAGCAGTCCATGGACGGGGAATAATTCACCCCTCCACTTT.

This rearrangement joins TRBV6-5 to TRBJ1-5; D is perhaps TRBD1 (6 bases). CDR3 length equals 15 residues. V dropped 5 bases and J dropped 8 bases, with 19 bases sitting between them. Germline V gene data show CDR1 as MNHEY and CDR2 as SVGAGI. The CDR3 loop is CASSLLPGAREPQHF. The CDR3 DNA is TGTGCCAGCAGTCTACTGCCAGGGGCGCGGGAGCCCCAGCATTTT.

The rearrangement links TRBV6-5 to TRBJ1-1, with 7 bases identical to TRBD1. The CDR3 contains 13 residues. Germline CDR1 and CDR2: MNHEY and SVGAGI. The V gene end was trimmed by 5 bases and the J gene end by 1 base; junction bases not matched to a gene: 1. CDR3: CASSRQGNTEAFF. Here the CDR3 DNA reads TGTGCCAGCAGTCGACAGGGGAACACTGAAGCTTTCTTT.